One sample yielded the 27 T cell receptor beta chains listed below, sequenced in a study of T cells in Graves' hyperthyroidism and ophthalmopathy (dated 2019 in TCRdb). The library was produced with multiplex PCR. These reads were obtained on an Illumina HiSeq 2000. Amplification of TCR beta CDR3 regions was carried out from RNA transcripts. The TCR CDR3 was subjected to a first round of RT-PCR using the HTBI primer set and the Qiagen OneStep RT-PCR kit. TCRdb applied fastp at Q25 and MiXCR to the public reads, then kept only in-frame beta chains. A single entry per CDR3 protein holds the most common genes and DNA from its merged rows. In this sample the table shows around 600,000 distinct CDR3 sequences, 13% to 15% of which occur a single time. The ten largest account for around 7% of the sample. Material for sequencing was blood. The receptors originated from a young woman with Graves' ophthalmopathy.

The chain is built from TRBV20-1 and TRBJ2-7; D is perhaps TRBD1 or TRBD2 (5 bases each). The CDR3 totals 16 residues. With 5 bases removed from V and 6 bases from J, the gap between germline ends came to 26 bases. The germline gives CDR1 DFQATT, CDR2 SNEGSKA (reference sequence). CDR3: CSAGAPLRALSGEQYF. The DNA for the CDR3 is TGCAGTGCTGGGGCGCCTTTGCGGGCCCTCTCCGGCGAGCAGTACTTC.

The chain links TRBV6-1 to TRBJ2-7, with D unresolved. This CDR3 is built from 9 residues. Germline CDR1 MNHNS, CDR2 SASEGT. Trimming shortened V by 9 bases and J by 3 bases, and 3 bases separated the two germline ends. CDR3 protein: CASDYEQYF. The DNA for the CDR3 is TGTGCCAGTGACTACGAGCAGTACTTC.

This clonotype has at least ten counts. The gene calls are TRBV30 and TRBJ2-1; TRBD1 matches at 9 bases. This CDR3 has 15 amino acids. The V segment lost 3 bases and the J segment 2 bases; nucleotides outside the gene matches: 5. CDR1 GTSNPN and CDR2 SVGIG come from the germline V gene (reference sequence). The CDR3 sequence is CAWRPTGGPYNEQFF. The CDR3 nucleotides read TGTGCCTGGAGACCCACAGGGGGCCCCTACAATGAGCAGTTCTTC. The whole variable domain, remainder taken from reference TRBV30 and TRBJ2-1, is SQTIHQWPATLVQPVGSPLSLECTVEGTSNPNLYWYRQAAGRGLQLLFYSVGIGQISSEVPQNLSASRPQDRQFILSSKKLLLSDSGFYLCAWRPTGGPYNEQFFGPGTRLTVL.

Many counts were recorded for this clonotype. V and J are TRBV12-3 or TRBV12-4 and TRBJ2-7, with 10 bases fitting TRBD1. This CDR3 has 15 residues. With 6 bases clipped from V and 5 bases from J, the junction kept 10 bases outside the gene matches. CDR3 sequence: CASRPTGQGRDEQYF. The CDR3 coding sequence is TGTGCCAGCAGGCCTACGGGACAGGGGCGGGACGAGCAGTACTTC.

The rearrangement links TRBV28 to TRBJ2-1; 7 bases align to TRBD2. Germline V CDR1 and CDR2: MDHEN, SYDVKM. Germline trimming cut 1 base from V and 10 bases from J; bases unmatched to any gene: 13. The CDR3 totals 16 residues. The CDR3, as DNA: TGTGCCAGCAGTTTATCCCCGGCTAGCGGTTCATGGGAGCAGTTCTTC. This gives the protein CASSLSPASGSWEQFF.

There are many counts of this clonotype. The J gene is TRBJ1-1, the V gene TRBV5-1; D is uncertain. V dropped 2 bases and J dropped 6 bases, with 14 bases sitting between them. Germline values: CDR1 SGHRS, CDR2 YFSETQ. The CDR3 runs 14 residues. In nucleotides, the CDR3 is TGCGCCAGCAGCTTAGTCCCTGACGGGGCTGAAGCTTTCTTT. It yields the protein CASSLVPDGAEAFF.

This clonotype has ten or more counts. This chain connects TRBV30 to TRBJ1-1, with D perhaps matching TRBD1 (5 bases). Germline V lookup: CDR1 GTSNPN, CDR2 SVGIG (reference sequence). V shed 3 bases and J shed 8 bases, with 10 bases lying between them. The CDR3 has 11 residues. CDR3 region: CAWSGGGEAFF. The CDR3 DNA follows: TGTGCCTGGAGCGGTGGGGGGGAAGCTTTCTTT.

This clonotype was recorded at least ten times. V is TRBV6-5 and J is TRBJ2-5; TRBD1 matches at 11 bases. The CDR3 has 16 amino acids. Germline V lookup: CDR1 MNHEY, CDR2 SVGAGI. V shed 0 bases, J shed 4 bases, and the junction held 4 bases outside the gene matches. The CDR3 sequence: CASSYSTDRGRETQYF. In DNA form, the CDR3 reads TGTGCCAGCAGTTACTCGACGGACAGGGGGCGAGAGACCCAGTACTTC.

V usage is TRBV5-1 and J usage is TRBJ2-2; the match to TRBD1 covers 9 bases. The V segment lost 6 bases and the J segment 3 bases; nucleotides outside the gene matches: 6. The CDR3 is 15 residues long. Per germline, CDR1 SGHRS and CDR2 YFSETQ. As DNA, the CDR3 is TGCGCCAGCACCTCCGGGACAGGGCACACCGGGGAGCTGTTTTTT. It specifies CASTSGTGHTGELFF.

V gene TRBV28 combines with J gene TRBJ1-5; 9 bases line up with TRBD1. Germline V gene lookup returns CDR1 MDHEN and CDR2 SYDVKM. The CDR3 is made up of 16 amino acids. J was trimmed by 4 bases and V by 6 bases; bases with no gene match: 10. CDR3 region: CASSPGRTGVNQPQHF. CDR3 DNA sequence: TGTGCCAGCAGCCCGGGACGGACAGGGGTAAATCAGCCCCAGCATTTT.

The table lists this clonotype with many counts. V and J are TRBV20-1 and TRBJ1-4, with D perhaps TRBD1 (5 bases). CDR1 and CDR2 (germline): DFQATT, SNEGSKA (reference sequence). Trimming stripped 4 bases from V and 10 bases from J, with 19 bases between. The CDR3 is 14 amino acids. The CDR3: CSATRADIRGKLFF. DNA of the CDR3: TGCAGTGCTACTAGGGCAGACATTAGGGGAAAACTGTTTTTT.

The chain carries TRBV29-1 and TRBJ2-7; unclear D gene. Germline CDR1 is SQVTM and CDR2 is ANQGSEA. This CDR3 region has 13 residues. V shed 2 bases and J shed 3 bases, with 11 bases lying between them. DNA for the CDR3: TGCAGCGTTGAAAGGGCCTATGACTACGAGCAGTACTTC. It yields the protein CSVERAYDYEQYF.

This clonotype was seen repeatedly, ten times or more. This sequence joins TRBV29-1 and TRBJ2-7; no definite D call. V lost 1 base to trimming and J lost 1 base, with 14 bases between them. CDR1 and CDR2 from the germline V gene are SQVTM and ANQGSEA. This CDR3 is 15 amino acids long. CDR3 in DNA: TGCAGCGTTGAAGTAGGAGCTGGCTTATCCTACGAGCAGTACTTC. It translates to CSVEVGAGLSYEQYF.

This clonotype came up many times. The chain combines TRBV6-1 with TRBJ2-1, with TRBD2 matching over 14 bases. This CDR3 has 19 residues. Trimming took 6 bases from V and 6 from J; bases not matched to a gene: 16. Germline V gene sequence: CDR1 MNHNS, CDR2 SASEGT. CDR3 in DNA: TGTGCCAGCAGCACCATGGGACTAGCGGGAGTCGCTTGGGGCAATGAGCAGTTCTTC. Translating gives CASSTMGLAGVAWGNEQFF.

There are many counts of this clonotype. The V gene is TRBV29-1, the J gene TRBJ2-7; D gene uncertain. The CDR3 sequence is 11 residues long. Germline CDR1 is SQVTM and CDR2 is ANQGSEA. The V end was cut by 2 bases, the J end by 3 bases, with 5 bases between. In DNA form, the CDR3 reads TGCAGCGTTGAATTGGACTACGAGCAGTACTTC. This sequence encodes CSVELDYEQYF.

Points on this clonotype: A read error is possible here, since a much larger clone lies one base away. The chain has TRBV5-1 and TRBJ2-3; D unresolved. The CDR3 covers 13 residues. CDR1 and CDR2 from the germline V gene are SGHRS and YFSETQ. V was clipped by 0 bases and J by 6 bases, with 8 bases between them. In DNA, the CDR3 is TGCGCCAGCAGCTTGGGGACCATGGATACGCAGTATTTT. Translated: CASSLGTMDTQYF.

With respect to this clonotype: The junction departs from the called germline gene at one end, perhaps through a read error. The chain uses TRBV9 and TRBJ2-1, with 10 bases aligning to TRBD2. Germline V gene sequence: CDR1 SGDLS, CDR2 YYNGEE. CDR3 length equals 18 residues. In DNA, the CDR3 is TGTGCCAGCAGCGTGCGGCTAGCGGGAGTTGGGACGGACAATGGGCAGTTCTTC. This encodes CASSVRLAGVGTDNGQFF.

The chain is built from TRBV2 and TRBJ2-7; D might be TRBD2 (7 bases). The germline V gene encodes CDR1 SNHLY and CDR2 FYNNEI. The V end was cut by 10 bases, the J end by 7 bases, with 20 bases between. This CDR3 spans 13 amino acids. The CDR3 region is CATLRPGGREQYF. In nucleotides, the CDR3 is TGTGCCACCCTTCGGCCGGGGGGCAGGGAGCAGTACTTC.

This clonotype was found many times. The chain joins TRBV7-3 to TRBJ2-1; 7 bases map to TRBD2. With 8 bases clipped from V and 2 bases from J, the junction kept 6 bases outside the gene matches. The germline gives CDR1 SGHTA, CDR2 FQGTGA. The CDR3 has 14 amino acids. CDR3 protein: CASGREGPYNEQFF. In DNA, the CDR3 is TGTGCCAGCGGGAGGGAGGGGCCCTACAATGAGCAGTTCTTC.

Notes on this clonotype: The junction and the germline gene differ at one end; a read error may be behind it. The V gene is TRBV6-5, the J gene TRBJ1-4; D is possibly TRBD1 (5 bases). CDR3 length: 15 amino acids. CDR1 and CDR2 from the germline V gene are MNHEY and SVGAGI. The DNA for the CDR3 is TGTGCCAGCAGTTACTTCGGGACGGAGAATGAAGAACTGTTTTTT. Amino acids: CASSYFGTENEELFF.

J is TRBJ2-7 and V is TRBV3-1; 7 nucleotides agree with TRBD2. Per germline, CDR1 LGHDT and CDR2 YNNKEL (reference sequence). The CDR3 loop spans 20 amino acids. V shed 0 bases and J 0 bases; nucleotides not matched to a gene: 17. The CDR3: CASSQDQRDSSVMSSYEQYF. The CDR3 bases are TGTGCCAGCAGCCAAGATCAGCGGGACTCCTCCGTTATGAGCTCCTACGAGCAGTACTTC.

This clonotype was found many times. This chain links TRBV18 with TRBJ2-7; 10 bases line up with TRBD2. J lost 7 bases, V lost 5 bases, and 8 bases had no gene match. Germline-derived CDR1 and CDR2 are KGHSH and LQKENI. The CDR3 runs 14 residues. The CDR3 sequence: CASSSTSGDREQYF. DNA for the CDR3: TGTGCCAGCTCATCCACTAGCGGGGACCGAGAGCAGTACTTC.

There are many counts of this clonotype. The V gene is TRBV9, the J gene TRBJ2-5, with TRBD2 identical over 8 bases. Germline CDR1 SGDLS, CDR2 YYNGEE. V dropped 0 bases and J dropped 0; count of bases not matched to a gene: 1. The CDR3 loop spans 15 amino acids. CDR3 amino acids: CASSVGTSNQETQYF. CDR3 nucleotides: TGTGCCAGCAGCGTAGGGACTAGCAACCAAGAGACCCAGTACTTC.

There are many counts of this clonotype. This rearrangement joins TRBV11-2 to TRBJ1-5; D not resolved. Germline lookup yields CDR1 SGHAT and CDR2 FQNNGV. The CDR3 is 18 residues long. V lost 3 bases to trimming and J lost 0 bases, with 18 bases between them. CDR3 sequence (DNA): TGTGCCAGCAGCTTCATCGGGCCGAGGCATTATAGCAATCAGCCCCAGCATTTT. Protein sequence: CASSFIGPRHYSNQPQHF.

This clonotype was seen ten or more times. The CDR3 DNA is TGCAGTGCTCTCCGGCTGAGCGGGAGGGACTACGAGCAGTACTTC. Amino acid sequence: CSALRLSGRDYEQYF. This sequence joins TRBV20-1 and TRBJ2-7; 10 bases match TRBD2. The length of the CDR3 is 15 residues. Trimming at V came to 5 bases and at J to 3 bases, leaving 10 bases not matched to a gene. Germline V gene lookup returns CDR1 DFQATT and CDR2 SNEGSKA (reference sequence).

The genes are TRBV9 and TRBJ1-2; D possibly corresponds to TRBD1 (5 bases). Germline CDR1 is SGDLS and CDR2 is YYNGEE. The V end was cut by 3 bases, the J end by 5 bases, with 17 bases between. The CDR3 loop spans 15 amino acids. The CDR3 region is CASSAPLGGWYGYTF. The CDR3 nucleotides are TGTGCCAGCAGCGCTCCGCTCGGGGGGTGGTATGGCTACACCTTC.

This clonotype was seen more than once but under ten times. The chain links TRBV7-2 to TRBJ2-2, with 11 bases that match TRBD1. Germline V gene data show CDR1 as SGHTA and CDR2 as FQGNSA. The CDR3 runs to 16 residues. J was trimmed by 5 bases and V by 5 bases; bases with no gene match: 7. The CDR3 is CASSTRDRGLTGELFF. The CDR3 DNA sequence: TGTGCCAGCAGCACCCGGGACAGGGGGTTAACCGGGGAGCTGTTTTTT. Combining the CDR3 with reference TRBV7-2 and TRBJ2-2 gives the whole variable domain GAGVSQSPSNKVTEKGKDVELRCDPISGHTALYWYRQSLGQGLEFLIYFQGNSAPDKSGLPSDRFSAERTGGSVSTLTIQRTQQEDSAVYLCASSTRDRGLTGELFFGEGSRLTVL.